This paragraph reports one T cell receptor beta chain. The record originates from a study of blood T cells in healthy people across ages. Turning to the study itself: Template switching picked up about one barcoded beta molecule for each two T cells.

CDR1 LGHDT and CDR2 YNNKEL come from the germline V gene (reference sequence). The germline V and J ends were trimmed by 1 base and 5 bases, with 9 bases remaining between them. This CDR3 has 14 residues. PCR was performed a second time for about 7 to 11 cycles using a sample-barcoded 5' primer and a J-beta primer mix. Each CDR3 protein gets one entry after TCRdb re-called the 5' RACE reads with MiXCR. The sample lists 780,000 or so distinct CDR3 sequences; roughly 50% were seen once. Donation came from healthy Caucasian individuals in Russia who were aged 6 to 90. Extraction yielded at least 5 micrograms of total RNA per sample.

Sequencing was performed on blood. The receptor's source is a man aged 35-49 years in good health. This chain uses TRBV3-1 with TRBJ2-1; no reliable D call. CDR3 in DNA: TGTGCCAGCAGCCAAGCCGCCTTAGACAATGAGCAGTTCTTC. Translated: CASSQAALDNEQFF.